The clone carrying this TCR beta chain was found many times. Its antigen is still unknown. From germline, CDR1 is MNHEY and CDR2 SVGEGT. The CDR3 covers 13 residues. V was clipped by 4 bases and J by 1 base, with 5 bases between them. This entry belongs to a study of response to subunit inactivated influenza vaccine. Broader study findings: Seasonal influenza vaccination, on each occasion, was suggested by the authors to recruit few new T cells.

TCRdb re-called the RT-PCR reads through MiXCR, storing one row per CDR3 protein. The sample has 300,000 to 350,000 distinct CDR3 sequences; around 22% are singletons. The receptor was derived from a man in his fifties or sixties who received an inactivated influenza vaccine. The material sequenced was PBMCs from blood, taken less than 22 months after vaccination. This chain connects TRBV6-2 or TRBV6-3 to TRBJ1-5; D is uncertain. CDR3 residues: CASSFTSNQPQHF. The CDR3 coding sequence is TGTGCCAGCAGTTTTACGAGCAATCAGCCCCAGCATTTT.